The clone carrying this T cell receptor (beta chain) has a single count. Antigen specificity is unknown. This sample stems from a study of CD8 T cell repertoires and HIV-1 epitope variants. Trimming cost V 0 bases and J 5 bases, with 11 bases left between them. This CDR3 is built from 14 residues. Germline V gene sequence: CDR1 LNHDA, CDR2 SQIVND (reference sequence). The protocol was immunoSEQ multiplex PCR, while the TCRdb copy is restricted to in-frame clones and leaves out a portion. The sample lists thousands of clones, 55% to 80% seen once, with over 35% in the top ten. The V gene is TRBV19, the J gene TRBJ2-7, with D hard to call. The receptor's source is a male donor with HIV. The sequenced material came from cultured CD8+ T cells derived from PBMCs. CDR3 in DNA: TGTGCCAGTAGTATAGATTCCAGGCTCGACGAGCAGTACTTC. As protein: CASSIDSRLDEQYF.